This T cell receptor (beta chain) originates from a study of T cell responses to AZD1222 COVID-19 vaccine. The study, taken as a whole, reports: Seropositivity was recorded at baseline in only 6 or 7 AZD1222 recipients.

Pooled in the analysis were second doses at about 4 or about 12 weeks. Per the germline V gene, CDR1 is SGHDT and CDR2 is YYEEEE. This CDR3 is built from 13 residues. The V and J ends lost 5 bases and 1 base respectively, with 9 bases between them. This clone was seen once. Its antigen is as yet unknown. Profiled with immunoSEQ multiplex PCR; TCRdb holds only in-frame clones, not every one. The sample lists roughly 150,000 clones, 88% occurring once. This TCR was recovered from an adult who received the AZD1222 COVID-19 vaccine. Sequences were derived from peripheral blood, sampled 28 days after the second AZD1222 dose. The J gene is TRBJ1-1, the V gene TRBV5-6; D is possibly TRBD1 (5 bases). In DNA, the CDR3 is TGTGCCAGCAGGCTTGGGGGGAACACTGAAGCTTTCTTT. Encoded protein: CASRLGGNTEAFF.